This T cell receptor (beta chain) was captured by sequencing in a study of cytomegalovirus exposure and HLA in healthy donors. Findings and limits, study-wide: A few CMV-associated chains were confirmed in vitro to be specific for CMV antigens. Subsequent analysis of the 95 to 150 validation repertoires found a tendency for first-cohort TCR clusters to co-occur. The study flagged around 150 TCR beta chains as cytomegalovirus-associated.

Between the trimmed V and J ends, which lost 2 bases and 6 bases, there was a span of 10 bases. Germline V gives CDR1 GTSNPN, CDR2 SVGIG (reference sequence). This CDR3 has 12 amino acids. The protocol was immunoSEQ multiplex PCR, while the TCRdb copy is restricted to in-frame clones and leaves out a portion. The sample has more than 250,000 clones, around 87% seen once. On this clone itself: The antigen is undetermined.

The donors formed part of the roughly 110-subject validation cohort, distinct from the roughly 640-subject first cohort. The sequenced sample was PBMCs. This TCR derives from a woman in her twenties or thirties in good health and CMV-seropositive. The chain couples TRBV30 to TRBJ1-1; D call uncertain. The CDR3 protein is CAWSSPSPEAFF. The CDR3 coding sequence is TGTGCCTGGAGTTCTCCCAGCCCTGAAGCTTTCTTT.